What follows are 32 T cell receptor beta chains derived from one specimen sequenced in a study of blood T cells in healthy people across ages. A second PCR, run for 7 to 11 cycles, used a sample-barcoded 5' primer plus a J-beta primer mix. Using its own MiXCR run on the 5' RACE reads, TCRdb lists one record per CDR3 protein. The top ten hold about 4% of the sample, which has 1,500,000 or so distinct CDR3 sequences, 40% to 45% seen once. What was sequenced was blood. The receptors derive from a woman under 30 in good health.

This clonotype was observed a handful of times. This sequence joins TRBV21-1 and TRBJ2-4; the D call TRBD1 from the table was never checked on the DNA. TRBV21-1 is a pseudogene segment. This CDR3 is 15 amino acids long. The CDR3 nucleotides read TGTGCCAGCAGCAAATACAGGGGCTCCAAAAACATTCAGTACTTC. It specifies CASSKYRGSKNIQYF.

The chain recombines TRBV12-3 or TRBV12-4 with TRBJ2-7; possible D gene TRBD1, 6 bases. The CDR3 runs to 14 residues. Between the trimmed V and J ends, which lost 5 bases and 6 bases, there was a span of 17 bases. The CDR3 DNA reads as TGTGCCAGCAGTCCCCGACAGGATAGCCTCGAGCAGTACTTC. This translates into CASSPRQDSLEQYF.

This chain links TRBV7-9 with TRBJ2-1, with TRBD1 matching 7 bases. This CDR3 is 15 amino acids long. V was pared by 8 bases and J by 2 bases, with 9 bases of the junction left unmatched. Germline loops: CDR1 SEHNR, CDR2 FQNEAQ (reference sequence). DNA of the CDR3: TGTGCCAGCGGCCTCCGGGACAGACCCTACAATGAGCAGTTCTTC. Translated: CASGLRDRPYNEQFF.

This clonotype was seen a few times. The chain carries TRBV15 and TRBJ2-3; 12 nucleotides line up with TRBD1. The CDR3 is 15 amino acids. Germline V gene data show CDR1 as LNHNV and CDR2 as YYDKDF (reference sequence). Trimming removed 5 bases from V and 3 bases from J; junction bases left unmatched: 3. The CDR3 spells CATSVGQGATDTQYF. CDR3 bases: TGTGCCACCAGCGTGGGACAGGGGGCAACAGATACGCAGTATTTT.

The sample holds a few counts of this clonotype. V is TRBV4-1 and J is TRBJ1-1; 7 nucleotides agree with TRBD1. The CDR3 length is 14 residues. Trimming at V came to 3 bases and at J to 4 bases, leaving 5 bases not matched to a gene. Germline V gene sequence: CDR1 MGHRA, CDR2 YSYEKL. The chain's CDR3 is CASSHNRGSTEAFF. CDR3 coding DNA: TGCGCCAGCAGCCATAACAGGGGTAGCACTGAAGCTTTCTTT.

The chain links TRBV20-1 to TRBJ2-7; 10 bases are a match to TRBD2. V shed 6 bases and J 0 bases; nucleotides not matched to a gene: 5. This CDR3 has 14 amino acids. Germline V CDR1 and CDR2: DFQATT, SNEGSKA (reference sequence). The CDR3 sequence is CSALLAGASYEQYF. CDR3 coding DNA: TGCAGTGCACTTCTAGCGGGGGCCTCCTACGAGCAGTACTTC.

In DNA, the CDR3 is TGCAGTGCTAGAGGCTCCCGAGCCTACGAGCAGTACTTC. Translating it yields CSARGSRAYEQYF. This chain joins TRBV20-1 and TRBJ2-7; D remains ambiguous. Germline V gene sequence: CDR1 DFQATT, CDR2 SNEGSKA (reference sequence). Deletions cut 1 base from V and 2 bases from J, with 9 bases between. CDR3 length equals 13 residues.

The rearrangement joins TRBV5-1 to TRBJ2-4, with TRBD1 matching 10 bases. V dropped 3 bases and J dropped 8; count of bases not matched to a gene: 8. This CDR3 is built from 15 residues. Germline assignment: CDR1 SGHRS and CDR2 YFSETQ. The CDR3 DNA sequence: TGCGCCAGCAGCTCATTGGGGACAGGGGCAGACATTCAGTACTTC. Its translation: CASSSLGTGADIQYF.

The gene calls are TRBV5-5 and TRBJ2-7, with 7 bases identical to TRBD2. Germline values: CDR1 SGHKS, CDR2 YYEKEE (reference sequence). The J segment lost 0 bases and the V segment lost 1 base, leaving 7 bases of the junction unmatched. The CDR3 sequence is 16 residues long. The DNA for the CDR3 is TGTGCCAGCAGCTTGTTTATGGGCGGGAGCTCCTACGAGCAGTACTTC. Amino acids: CASSLFMGGSSYEQYF.

This clonotype was counted between two and nine times. This chain uses TRBV5-6 with TRBJ2-1; 11 bases map to TRBD2. V gave up 4 bases and J gave up 3 bases; unmatched junction bases: 6. CDR1 is SGHDT and CDR2 is YYEEEE in the germline V gene. CDR3 size: 16 residues. The CDR3 reads CASSQRLAGGYNEQFF. The CDR3 DNA is TGTGCCAGCAGCCAACGCCTAGCGGGAGGCTACAATGAGCAGTTCTTC.

The V and J genes are TRBV4-2 and TRBJ1-1; 7 nucleotides match TRBD1. This CDR3 has 15 amino acids. CDR1 is LGHNA, CDR2 YNFKEQ, per germline. V trimming: 3 bases; J trimming: 7 bases; junction bases outside the gene matches: 11. In DNA form, the CDR3 reads TGTGCCAGCAGCCAGGTCTCGGGACAGCCCTATGAAGCTTTCTTT. This sequence encodes CASSQVSGQPYEAFF.

The rearrangement links TRBV12-3 or TRBV12-4 to TRBJ2-2; D is uncertain. V was trimmed by 8 bases and J by 5 bases, leaving 6 bases between them. This CDR3 has 11 residues. CDR3 bases: TGTGCCAGCGTCCTGACCGGGGAGCTGTTTTTT. This sequence encodes CASVLTGELFF.

The chain has TRBV9 and TRBJ2-1; 12 positions agree with TRBD2. Germline CDR1 is SGDLS and CDR2 is YYNGEE. The length of the CDR3 is 16 residues. Trimming cost V 0 bases and J 13 bases; bases outside gene matches: 11. CDR3 amino acids: CASSVASGRAGETQFF. CDR3 sequence (DNA): TGTGCCAGCAGCGTAGCTAGCGGGAGGGCCGGGGAGACCCAGTTCTTC.

Regarding this clonotype: Germline and junction disagree at one end, which may indicate a read error. This rearrangement joins TRBV10-3 to TRBJ2-7; D is possibly TRBD2 (6 bases). Germline assignment: CDR1 ENHRY and CDR2 SYGVKD. The CDR3 covers 14 residues. The CDR3 bases are TGCGCCATCAGTGAGTCCTGGGGAGGCTACGAGCAGTACTTC. Encoded protein: CAISESWGGYEQYF.

The chain employs TRBV7-9 and TRBJ2-6, with D possibly matching TRBD2 (5 bases). The CDR3 length is 16 residues. Germline lookup yields CDR1 SEHNR and CDR2 FQNEAQ (reference sequence). Trimming shortened V by 0 bases and J by 3 bases, and 9 bases separated the two germline ends. Written as DNA, the CDR3 is TGTGCCAGCAGCTTAGCTGCTCGGGGTGGGGCCAACGTCCTGACTTTC. It encodes CASSLAARGGANVLTF.

Regarding this clonotype: At one of its ends the junction is not consistent with the germline gene, which may arise from a read error. This chain connects TRBV7-2 to TRBJ2-3, with TRBD2 identical over 7 bases. Germline loops: CDR1 SGHTA, CDR2 FQGNSA. The CDR3 contains 15 residues. CDR3 sequence: CAGSLVGGSTDTQYF. CDR3 DNA sequence: TGTGCCGGCAGCTTAGTCGGGGGGTCCACAGATACGCAGTATTTT.

Concerning this clonotype itself: A much larger clone sits a single nucleotide away, making a read error possible. It is likely a read error, because the conserved phenylalanine at the end of the CDR3 is missing. The chain links TRBV7-2 to TRBJ2-5; D is possibly TRBD1 (6 bases). The J call may be faulty, since TRBJ2-7 better matches the DNA end. Germline V gene data show CDR1 as SGHTA and CDR2 as FQGNSA. This CDR3 contains 13 residues. CDR3: CASSLNRDYEQYL. The CDR3 DNA reads TGTGCCAGCAGCTTAAACAGGGACTACGAGCAGTACTTA.

This clonotype has just one count. One base away lies a much larger clone, so this may be a sequencing read error. J is TRBJ2-5 and V is TRBV4-3; 8 bases fit TRBD1. In germline, CDR1 is LGHNA, CDR2 YSLEER. V gave up 1 base and J gave up 11 bases; unmatched junction bases: 12. The CDR3 length is 15 residues. In DNA, the CDR3 is TGCGCCAGCAGCCAAGTCCCGACAGGGGTCGCGGAGCAGTACTTC. It yields the protein CASSQVPTGVAEQYF.

The V call is TRBV12-3 or TRBV12-4, the J call TRBJ1-5; D unclear. Trimming shortened V by 0 bases and J by 2 bases, and 14 bases separated the two germline ends. This CDR3 comprises 17 residues. The CDR3 region is CASSLARSGKGNQPQHF. The CDR3 nucleotides are TGTGCCAGCAGTTTAGCGCGGTCGGGGAAAGGCAATCAGCCCCAGCATTTT.

The rearrangement links TRBV20-1 to TRBJ2-1; 7 bases match TRBD2. The CDR3 is 13 residues long. The germline V gene encodes CDR1 DFQATT and CDR2 SNEGSKA (reference sequence). The J segment lost 8 bases and the V segment lost 6 bases, leaving 10 bases of the junction unmatched. The CDR3 region has the DNA TGCAGTGCGGAGGGACTACGGCGGGATGAGCAGTTCTTC. This encodes CSAEGLRRDEQFF.

This clonotype was seen only a few times. CDR3 in amino acids: CSASLGRSSYEQYF. Here the CDR3 DNA reads TGCAGTGCTAGCTTAGGACGGAGCTCCTACGAGCAGTACTTC. V usage is TRBV20-1 and J usage is TRBJ2-7, with unresolved D. The germline V and J ends were trimmed by 3 bases and 0 bases, with 12 bases remaining between them. This CDR3 is built from 14 residues. Germline-derived CDR1 and CDR2 are DFQATT and SNEGSKA (reference sequence).

Points on this clonotype: An end of the junction does not agree with germline; a read error may underlie this. The V gene is TRBV9, the J gene TRBJ2-3; 8 bases match TRBD1. The CDR3 sequence is 13 residues long. Germline assignment: CDR1 SGDLS and CDR2 YYNGEE. The CDR3 sequence: CASSVQGADAQYF. CDR3 coding DNA: TGTGCCAGCAGCGTTCAGGGGGCAGATGCGCAGTATTTT.

Here the CDR3 DNA reads TGCAGTGCCACGGACAGGAGCTCTGGAAACACCATATATTTT. This gives the protein CSATDRSSGNTIYF. The genes are TRBV20-1 and TRBJ1-3; TRBD1 matches 7 bases. The CDR3 loop spans 14 amino acids. V lost 6 bases to trimming and J lost 0 bases; unmatched junction nucleotides: 5. Per the germline V gene, CDR1 is DFQATT and CDR2 is SNEGSKA (reference sequence).

This sequence joins TRBV20-1 and TRBJ1-2, with 11 bases matching TRBD1. With V trimmed by 1 base and J by 4 bases, 2 bases remained unmatched. The CDR3 consists of 14 residues. Germline V gene sequence: CDR1 DFQATT, CDR2 SNEGSKA (reference sequence). CDR3 sequence: CSARGTGGRYGYTF. Here the CDR3 DNA reads TGCAGTGCTAGAGGGACAGGGGGCCGCTATGGCTACACCTTC.

Comment on this clonotype: This may be a read error, as it is one base from a much larger clone. The chain links TRBV9 to TRBJ2-7, with D possibly being TRBD1 (5 bases). Matching the DNA end better, TRBJ2-1 makes the J call doubtful. The CDR3 length is 14 residues. Per germline, CDR1 SGDLS and CDR2 YYNGEE. The CDR3 region has the DNA TGTGCCAGCAGCGTAGGACAGTCTGGATACGAGCAGTTCTTC. Encoded protein: CASSVGQSGYEQFF.

The CDR3 loop reads CASTTGGQETQYF. CDR3 in DNA: TGTGCCAGCACCACTGGGGGCCAAGAGACCCAGTACTTC. The chain employs TRBV7-9 and TRBJ2-5; D is perhaps TRBD1 or TRBD2 (5 bases each). There are 13 residues in the CDR3. Germline-derived CDR1 and CDR2 are SEHNR and FQNEAQ (reference sequence). Trimming pared 7 bases from V and 1 base from J, leaving 10 bases between.

This clonotype has just a few counts. The chain joins TRBV12-5 to TRBJ2-3; D is unclear. The V and J ends lost 7 bases and 0 bases respectively, with 14 bases between them. This CDR3 is 15 amino acids long. The V gene's germline CDR1 is LGHNT and CDR2 FRNRAP. Here the CDR3 DNA reads TGTGCTAGTGCCTTGGGATTTGCTAGCACAGATACGCAGTATTTT. Protein sequence: CASALGFASTDTQYF.

This clonotype was picked up many times. The J gene is TRBJ2-7, the V gene TRBV6-2 or TRBV6-3, with 7 bases lining up with TRBD2. J was trimmed by 0 bases and V by 6 bases; bases with no gene match: 5. The CDR3 is made up of 14 amino acids. Germline V CDR1 and CDR2: MNHEY, SVGEGT. CDR3 DNA sequence: TGTGCCAGCAGCCCTTCGGGAGGCTCCTACGAGCAGTACTTC. It specifies CASSPSGGSYEQYF.

Only a few counts were recorded for this clonotype. This sequence joins TRBV20-1 and TRBJ2-7, with D maybe TRBD1 (6 bases). The CDR3 is 16 residues long. Trimming cost V 4 bases and J 0 bases, with 19 bases left between them. In germline, CDR1 is DFQATT, CDR2 SNEGSKA (reference sequence). CDR3 DNA: TGCAGTGCTACGAACAGGGAAACCCTGAGCTCCTACGAGCAGTACTTC. It encodes CSATNRETLSSYEQYF.

V is TRBV4-3 and J is TRBJ2-3, with TRBD2 matching 9 bases. CDR3 size: 17 residues. V shed 0 bases and J 4 bases; nucleotides not matched to a gene: 8. Germline loops: CDR1 LGHNA, CDR2 YSLEER. CDR3 amino acids: CASSQEEAGGSPDTQYF. Here the CDR3 DNA reads TGCGCCAGCAGCCAAGAGGAGGCGGGAGGGTCCCCAGATACGCAGTATTTT.

This clonotype was observed a few times. The rearrangement uses TRBV29-1 and TRBJ2-5; 9 nucleotides agree with TRBD1. The junction had 11 bases not matched to a gene; V was cut back by 4 bases and J by 5 bases. There are 15 residues in the CDR3. CDR1 is SQVTM, CDR2 ANQGSEA, per germline. CDR3 amino acids: CSVGRQGVKGETQYF. The CDR3 DNA sequence: TGCAGCGTTGGGAGACAGGGGGTCAAAGGCGAGACCCAGTACTTC.

This clonotype has more than one count but fewer than ten. This chain uses TRBV29-1 with TRBJ2-7, with TRBD2 as a possible D gene (5 bases). CDR3 length: 13 amino acids. V shed 5 bases and J shed 5 bases, with 16 bases lying between them. From germline, CDR1 is SQVTM and CDR2 ANQGSEA. The DNA for the CDR3 is TGCAGCGTTCTCCTCTTTGCGGGCCACGAGCAGTACTTC. It specifies CSVLLFAGHEQYF.